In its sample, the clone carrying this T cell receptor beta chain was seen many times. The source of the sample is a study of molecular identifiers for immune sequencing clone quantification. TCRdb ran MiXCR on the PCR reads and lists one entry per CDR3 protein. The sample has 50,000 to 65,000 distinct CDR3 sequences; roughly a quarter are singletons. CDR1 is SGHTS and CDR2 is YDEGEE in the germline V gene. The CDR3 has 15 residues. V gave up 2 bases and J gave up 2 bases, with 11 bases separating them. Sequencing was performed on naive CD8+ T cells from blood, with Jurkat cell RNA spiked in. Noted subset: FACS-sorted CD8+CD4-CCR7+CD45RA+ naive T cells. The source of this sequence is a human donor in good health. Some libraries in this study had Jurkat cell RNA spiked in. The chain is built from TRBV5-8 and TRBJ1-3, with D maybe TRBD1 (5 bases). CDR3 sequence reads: CASSLYEGAGNTIYF. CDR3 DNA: TGTGCCAGCAGCTTATATGAAGGGGCTGGAAACACCATATATTTT.